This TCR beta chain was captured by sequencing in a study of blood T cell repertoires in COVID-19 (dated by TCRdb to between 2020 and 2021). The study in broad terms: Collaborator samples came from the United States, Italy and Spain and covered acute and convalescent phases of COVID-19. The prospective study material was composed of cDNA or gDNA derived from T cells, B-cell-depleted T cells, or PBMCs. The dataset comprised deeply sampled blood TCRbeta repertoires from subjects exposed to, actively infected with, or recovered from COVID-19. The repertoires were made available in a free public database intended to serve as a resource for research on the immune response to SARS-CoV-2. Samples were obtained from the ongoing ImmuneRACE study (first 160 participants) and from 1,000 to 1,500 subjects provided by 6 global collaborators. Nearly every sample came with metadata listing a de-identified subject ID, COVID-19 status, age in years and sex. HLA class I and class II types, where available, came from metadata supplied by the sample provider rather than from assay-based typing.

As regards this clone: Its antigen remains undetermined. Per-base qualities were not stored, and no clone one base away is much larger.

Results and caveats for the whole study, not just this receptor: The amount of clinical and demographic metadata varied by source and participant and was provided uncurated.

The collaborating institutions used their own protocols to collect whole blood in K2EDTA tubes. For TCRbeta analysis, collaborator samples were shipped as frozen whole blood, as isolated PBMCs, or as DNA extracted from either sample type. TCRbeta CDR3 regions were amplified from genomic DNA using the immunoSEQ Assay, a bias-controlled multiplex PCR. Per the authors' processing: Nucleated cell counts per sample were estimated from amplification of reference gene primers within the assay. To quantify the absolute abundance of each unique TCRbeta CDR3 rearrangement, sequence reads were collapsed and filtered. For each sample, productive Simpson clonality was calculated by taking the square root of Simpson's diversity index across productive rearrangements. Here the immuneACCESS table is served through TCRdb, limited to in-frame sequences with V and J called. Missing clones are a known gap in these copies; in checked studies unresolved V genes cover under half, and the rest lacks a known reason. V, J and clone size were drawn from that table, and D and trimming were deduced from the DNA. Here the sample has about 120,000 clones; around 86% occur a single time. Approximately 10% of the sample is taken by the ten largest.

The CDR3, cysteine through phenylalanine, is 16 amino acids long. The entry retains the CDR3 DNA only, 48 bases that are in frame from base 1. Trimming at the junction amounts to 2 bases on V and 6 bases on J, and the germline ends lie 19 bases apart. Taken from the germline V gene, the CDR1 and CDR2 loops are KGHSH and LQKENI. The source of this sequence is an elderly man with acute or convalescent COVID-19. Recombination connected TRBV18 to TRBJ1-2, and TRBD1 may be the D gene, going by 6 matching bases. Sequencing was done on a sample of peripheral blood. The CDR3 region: CASSPGGNRERHGYTF. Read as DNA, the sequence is TGTGCCAGCTCACCAGGGGGAAACAGGGAAAGGCATGGCTACACCTTC.